The TCR beta chain under discussion was sequenced for a study of blood T cell repertoires in COVID-19. Study at large: Italy, Spain and the United States were the sources of the convalescent and acute COVID-19 samples. Sources were T cells, B-cell-depleted T cells, or PBMCs; the material itself was cDNA or gDNA.

Original processing notes: Amplified reference gene primers provided the basis for estimating nucleated cell counts. The method was immunoSEQ multiplex PCR; TCRdb's version includes in-frame clones alone and lacks a portion of them. D and trimming come from the DNA, and the V and J calls and clone size come from that table. Seen here are tens of thousands of clones, about three quarters observed once, and the top ten hold roughly 47%. This clone was counted a few times. Trimming cost V 6 bases and J 0 bases; bases outside gene matches: 7. The length of the CDR3 is 16 residues. Looked up from germline, CDR1 is SNHLY and CDR2 is FYNNEI.

V is TRBV2 and J is TRBJ2-2; 7 positions match TRBD1. This TCR derives from a woman of 80 years or more with acute or convalescent COVID-19. The sequenced material came from peripheral blood. DNA for the CDR3: TGTGCCAGCAGCGCCGGGGACAGAACGAACACCGGGGAGCTGTTTTTT. Translating gives CASSAGDRTNTGELFF.